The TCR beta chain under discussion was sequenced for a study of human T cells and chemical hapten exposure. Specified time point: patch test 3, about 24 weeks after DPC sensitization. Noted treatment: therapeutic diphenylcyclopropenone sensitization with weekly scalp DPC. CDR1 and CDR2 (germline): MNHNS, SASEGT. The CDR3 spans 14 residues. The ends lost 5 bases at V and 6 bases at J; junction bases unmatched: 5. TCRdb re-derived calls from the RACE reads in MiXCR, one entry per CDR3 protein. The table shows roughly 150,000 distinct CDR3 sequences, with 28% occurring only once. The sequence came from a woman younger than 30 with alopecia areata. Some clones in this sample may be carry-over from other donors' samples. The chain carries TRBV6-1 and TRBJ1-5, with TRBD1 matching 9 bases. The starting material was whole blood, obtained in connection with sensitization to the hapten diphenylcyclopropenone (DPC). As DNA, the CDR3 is TGTGCCAGCAGTAATACAGGGGGCGGTCAGCCCCAGCATTTT. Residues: CASSNTGGGQPQHF.